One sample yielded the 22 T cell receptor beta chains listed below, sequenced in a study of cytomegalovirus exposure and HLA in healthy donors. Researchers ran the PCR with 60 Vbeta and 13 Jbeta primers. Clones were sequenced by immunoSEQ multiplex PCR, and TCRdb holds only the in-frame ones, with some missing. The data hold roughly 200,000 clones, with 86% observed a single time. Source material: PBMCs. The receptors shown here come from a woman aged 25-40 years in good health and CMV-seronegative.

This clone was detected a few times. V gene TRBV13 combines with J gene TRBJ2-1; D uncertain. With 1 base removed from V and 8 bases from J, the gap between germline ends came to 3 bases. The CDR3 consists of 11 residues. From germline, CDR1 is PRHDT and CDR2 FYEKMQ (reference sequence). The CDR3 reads CASSLADEQFF. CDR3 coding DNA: TGTGCCAGCAGCTTAGCCGATGAGCAGTTCTTC.

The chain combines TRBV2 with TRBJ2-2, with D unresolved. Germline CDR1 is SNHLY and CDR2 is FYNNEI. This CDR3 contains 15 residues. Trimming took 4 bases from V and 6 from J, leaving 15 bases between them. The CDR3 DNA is TGTGCCAGCAGTGTATTGGCCTCGCCCCCCGGGGAGCTGTTTTTT. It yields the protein CASSVLASPPGELFF.

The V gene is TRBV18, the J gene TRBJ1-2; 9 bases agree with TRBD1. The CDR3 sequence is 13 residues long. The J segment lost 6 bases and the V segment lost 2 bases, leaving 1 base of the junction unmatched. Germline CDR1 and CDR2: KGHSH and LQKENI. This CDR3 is CASSPGTGNGYTF. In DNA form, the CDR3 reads TGTGCCAGCTCACCAGGGACAGGGAATGGCTACACCTTC.

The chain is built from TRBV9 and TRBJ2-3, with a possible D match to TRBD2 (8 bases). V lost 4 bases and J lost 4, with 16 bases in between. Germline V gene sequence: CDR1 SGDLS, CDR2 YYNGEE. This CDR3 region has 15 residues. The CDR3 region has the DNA TGTGCCAGCAGCCTCCCGGGAGGGACAGCAGATACGCAGTATTTT. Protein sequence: CASSLPGGTADTQYF.

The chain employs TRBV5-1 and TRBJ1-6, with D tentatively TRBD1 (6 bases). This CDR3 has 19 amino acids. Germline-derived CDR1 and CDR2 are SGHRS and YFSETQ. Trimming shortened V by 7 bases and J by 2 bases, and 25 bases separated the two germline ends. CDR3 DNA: TGCGCCAGCCTCGCGGGGGGGCTCTCGGTGCGGGCCTATAATTCACCCCTCCACTTT. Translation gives CASLAGGLSVRAYNSPLHF. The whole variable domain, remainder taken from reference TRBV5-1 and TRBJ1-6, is KAGVTQTPRYLIKTRGQQVTLSCSPISGHRSVSWYQQTPGQGLQFLFEYFSETQRNKGNFPGRFSGRQFSNSRSEMNVSTLELGDSALYLCASLAGGLSVRAYNSPLHFGNGTRLTVT.

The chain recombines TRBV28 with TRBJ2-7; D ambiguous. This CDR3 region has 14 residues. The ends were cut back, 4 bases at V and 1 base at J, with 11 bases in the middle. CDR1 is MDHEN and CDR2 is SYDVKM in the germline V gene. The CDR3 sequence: CASSSPGSSYEQYF. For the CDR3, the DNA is TGTGCCAGCAGTTCCCCAGGCTCATCCTACGAGCAGTACTTC.

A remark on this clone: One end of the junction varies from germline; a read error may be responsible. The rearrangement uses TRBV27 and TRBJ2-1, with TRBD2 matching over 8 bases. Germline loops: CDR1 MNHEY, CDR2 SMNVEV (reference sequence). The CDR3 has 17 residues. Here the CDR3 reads CASSLSIGLASYNEQFF. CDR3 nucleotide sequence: TGTGCCAGCAGTCTATCCATCGGACTAGCCTCCTACAATGAGCAGTTCTTC.

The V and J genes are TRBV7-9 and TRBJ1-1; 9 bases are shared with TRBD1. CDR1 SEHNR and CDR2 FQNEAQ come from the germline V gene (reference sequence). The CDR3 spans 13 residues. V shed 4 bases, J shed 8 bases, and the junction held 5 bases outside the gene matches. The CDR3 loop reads CASSSTTGGEAFF. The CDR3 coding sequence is TGTGCCAGCAGCTCCACGACAGGGGGGGAAGCTTTCTTT.

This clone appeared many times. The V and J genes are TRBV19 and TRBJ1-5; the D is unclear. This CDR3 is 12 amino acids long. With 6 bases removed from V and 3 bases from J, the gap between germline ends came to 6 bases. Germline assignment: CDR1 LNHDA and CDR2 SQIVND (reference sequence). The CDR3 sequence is CASSLLNQPQHF. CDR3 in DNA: TGTGCCAGTAGCTTACTCAATCAGCCCCAGCATTTT. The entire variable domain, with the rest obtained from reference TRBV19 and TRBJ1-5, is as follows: DGGITQSPKYLFRKEGQNVTLSCEQNLNHDAMYWYRQDPGQGLRLIYYSQIVNDFQKGDIAEGYSVSREKKESFPLTVTSAQKNPTAFYLCASSLLNQPQHFGDGTRLSIL.

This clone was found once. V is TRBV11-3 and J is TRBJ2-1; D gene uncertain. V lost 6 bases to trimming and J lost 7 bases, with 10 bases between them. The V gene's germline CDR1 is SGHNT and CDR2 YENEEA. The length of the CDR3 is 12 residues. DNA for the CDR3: TGTGCCAGCAGTACTGACTCTAATGAGCAGTTCTTC. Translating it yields CASSTDSNEQFF.

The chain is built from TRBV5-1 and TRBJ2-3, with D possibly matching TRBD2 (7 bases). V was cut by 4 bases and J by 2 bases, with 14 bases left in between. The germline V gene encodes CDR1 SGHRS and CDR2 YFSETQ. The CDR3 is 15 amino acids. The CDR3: CASSAYGGPTDTQYF. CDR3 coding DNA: TGCGCCAGCAGCGCCTACGGGGGGCCCACAGATACGCAGTATTTT.

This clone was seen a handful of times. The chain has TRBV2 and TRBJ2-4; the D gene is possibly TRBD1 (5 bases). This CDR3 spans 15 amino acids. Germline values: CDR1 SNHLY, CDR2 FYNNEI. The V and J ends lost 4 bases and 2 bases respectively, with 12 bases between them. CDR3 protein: CASSANRGTKNIQYF. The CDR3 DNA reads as TGTGCCAGCAGTGCTAATAGGGGCACCAAAAACATTCAGTACTTC.

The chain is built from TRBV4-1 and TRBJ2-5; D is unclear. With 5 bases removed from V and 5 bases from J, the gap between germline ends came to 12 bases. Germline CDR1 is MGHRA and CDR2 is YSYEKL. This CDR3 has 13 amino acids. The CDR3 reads CASSARVEETQYF. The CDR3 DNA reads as TGCGCCAGCAGCGCCCGGGTGGAGGAGACCCAGTACTTC.

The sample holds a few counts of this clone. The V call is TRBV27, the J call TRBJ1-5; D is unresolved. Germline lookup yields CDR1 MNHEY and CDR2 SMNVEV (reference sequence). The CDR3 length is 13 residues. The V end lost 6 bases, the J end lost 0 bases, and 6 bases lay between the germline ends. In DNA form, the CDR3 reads TGTGCCAGCAGGTGGGCTAGCAATCAGCCCCAGCATTTT. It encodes CASRWASNQPQHF.

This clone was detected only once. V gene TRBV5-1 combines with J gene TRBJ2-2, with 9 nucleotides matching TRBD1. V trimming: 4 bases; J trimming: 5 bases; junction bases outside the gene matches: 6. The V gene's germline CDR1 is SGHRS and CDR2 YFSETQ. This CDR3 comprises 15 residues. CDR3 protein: CASSGTGTGTGELFF. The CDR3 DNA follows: TGCGCCAGCAGCGGCACCGGGACAGGGACCGGGGAGCTGTTTTTT.

The CDR3 bases are TGTGCCAGCAGACGGACAGGGTCAAACAATGAGCAGTTCTTC. It yields the protein CASRRTGSNNEQFF. V gene TRBV2 combines with J gene TRBJ2-1, with TRBD1 matching 8 bases. CDR1 is SNHLY and CDR2 is FYNNEI in the germline V gene. J lost 5 bases, V lost 6 bases, and 6 bases had no gene match. This CDR3 has 14 amino acids.

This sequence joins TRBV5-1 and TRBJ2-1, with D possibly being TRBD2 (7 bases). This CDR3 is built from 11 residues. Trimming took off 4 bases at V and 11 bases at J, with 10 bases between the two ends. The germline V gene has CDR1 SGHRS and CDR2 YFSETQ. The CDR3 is CASSDGGQQFF. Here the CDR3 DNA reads TGCGCCAGCAGCGACGGGGGGCAGCAGTTCTTC.

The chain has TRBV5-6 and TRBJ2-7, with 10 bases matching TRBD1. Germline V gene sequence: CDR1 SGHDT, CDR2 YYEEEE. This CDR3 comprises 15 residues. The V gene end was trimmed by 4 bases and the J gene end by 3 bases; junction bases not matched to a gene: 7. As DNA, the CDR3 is TGTGCCAGCAGCCGAGGACAGGGGGGGAGCTACGAGCAGTACTTC. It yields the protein CASSRGQGGSYEQYF.

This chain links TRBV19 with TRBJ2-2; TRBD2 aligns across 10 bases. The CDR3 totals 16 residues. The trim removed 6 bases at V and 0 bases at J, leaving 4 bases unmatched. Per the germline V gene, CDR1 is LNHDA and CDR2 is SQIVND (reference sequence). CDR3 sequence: CASSPGLAANTGELFF. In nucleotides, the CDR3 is TGTGCCAGTAGCCCAGGACTAGCGGCGAACACCGGGGAGCTGTTTTTT.

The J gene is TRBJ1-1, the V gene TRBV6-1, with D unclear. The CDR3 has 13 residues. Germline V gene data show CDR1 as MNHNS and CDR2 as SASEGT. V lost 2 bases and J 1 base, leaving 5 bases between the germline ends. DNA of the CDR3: TGTGCCAGCAGTGAAAACACGAACACTGAAGCTTTCTTT. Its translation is CASSENTNTEAFF.

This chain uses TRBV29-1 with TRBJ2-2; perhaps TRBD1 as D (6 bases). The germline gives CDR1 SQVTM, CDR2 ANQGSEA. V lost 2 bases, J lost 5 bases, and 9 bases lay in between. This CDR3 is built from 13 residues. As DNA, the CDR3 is TGCAGCGTTGAATTCAGGGGAACCGGGGAGCTGTTTTTT. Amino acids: CSVEFRGTGELFF.

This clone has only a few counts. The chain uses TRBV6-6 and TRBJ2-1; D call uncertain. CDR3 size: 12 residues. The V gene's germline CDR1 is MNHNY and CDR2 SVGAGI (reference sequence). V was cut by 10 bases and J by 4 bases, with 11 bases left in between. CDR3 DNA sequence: TGTGCCACCGCGCGGTTATACAATGAGCAGTTCTTC. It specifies CATARLYNEQFF.